This TCR beta chain was sequenced during a study of cytomegalovirus exposure and HLA in healthy donors. This clone has a single count. Its specificity is unknown. Study-wide points: For most TCR sequences rarity was the rule, although some public TCRs occurred in many donors. Immune exposure information comprised only CMV serostatus.

The germline gives CDR1 SNHLY, CDR2 FYNNEI. V dropped 5 bases and J dropped 10; count of bases not matched to a gene: 7. The CDR3 contains 15 residues. This PCR relied on a set of 60 Vbeta primers and 13 Jbeta primers. Profiling relied on immunoSEQ multiplex PCR, and the TCRdb table lists in-frame clones only, not all of them. This table has roughly 200,000 clones, approximately 79% appearing once. This chain joins TRBV2 and TRBJ2-1, with TRBD2 identical over 14 bases. The sequencing sample was made of PBMCs. The clonotype comes from a woman in her thirties in good health and CMV-seropositive. CDR3 nucleotides: TGTGCCAGCAGTCCCGGGACTAGCGGGAGAAGGGAGCAGTTCTTC. Translated: CASSPGTSGRREQFF.